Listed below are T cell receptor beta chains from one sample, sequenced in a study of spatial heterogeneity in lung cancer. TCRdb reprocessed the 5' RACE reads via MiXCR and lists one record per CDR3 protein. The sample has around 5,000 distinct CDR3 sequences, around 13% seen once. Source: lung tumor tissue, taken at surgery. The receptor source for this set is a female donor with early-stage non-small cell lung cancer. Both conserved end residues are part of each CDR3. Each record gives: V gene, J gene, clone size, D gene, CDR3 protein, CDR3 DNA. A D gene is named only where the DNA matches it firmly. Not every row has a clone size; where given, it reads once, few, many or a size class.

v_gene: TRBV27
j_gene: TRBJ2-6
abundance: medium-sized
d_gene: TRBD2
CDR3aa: CASSPREGSSSVLTF
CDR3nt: TGTGCCAGCAGCCCCCGGGAGGGGTCATCTAGCGTCCTGACTTTC

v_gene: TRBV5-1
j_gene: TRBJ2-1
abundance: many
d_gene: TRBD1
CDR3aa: CASSMGWDSHNEQFF
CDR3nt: TGCGCCAGCAGCATGGGCTGGGACAGCCACAATGAGCAGTTCTTC

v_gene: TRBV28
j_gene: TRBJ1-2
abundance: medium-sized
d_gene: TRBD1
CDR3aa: CASSFRQGGGYTF
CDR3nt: TGTGCCAGCAGTTTCCGACAGGGGGGCGGCTACACCTTC

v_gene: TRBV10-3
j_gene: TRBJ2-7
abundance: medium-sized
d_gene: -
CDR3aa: CAISEPGGSYEQYF
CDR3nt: TGTGCCATCAGTGAGCCGGGGGGCAGCTACGAGCAGTACTTC

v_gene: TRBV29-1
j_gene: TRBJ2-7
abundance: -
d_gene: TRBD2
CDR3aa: CSVRSGSPEQYF
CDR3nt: TGCAGCGTTAGGAGCGGGAGCCCCGAGCAGTACTTC

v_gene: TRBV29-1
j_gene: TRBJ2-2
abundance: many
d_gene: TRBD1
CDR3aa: CSVRDRGRGGELFF
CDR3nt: TGCAGCGTTCGGGACAGGGGGCGAGGCGGGGAGCTGTTTTTT

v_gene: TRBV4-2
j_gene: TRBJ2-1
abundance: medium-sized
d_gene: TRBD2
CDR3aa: CASSSLGAGGQEQFF
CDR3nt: TGTGCCAGCAGCTCACTAGGGGCGGGGGGCCAGGAGCAGTTCTTC

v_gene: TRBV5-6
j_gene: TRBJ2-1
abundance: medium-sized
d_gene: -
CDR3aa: CASSLEGPGVPSSYNEQFF
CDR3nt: TGTGCCAGCAGCTTGGAGGGGCCCGGCGTCCCGAGCTCCTACAATGAGCAGTTCTTC

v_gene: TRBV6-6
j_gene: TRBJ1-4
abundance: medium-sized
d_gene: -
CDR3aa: CASSLKGGSEKLFF
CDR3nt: TGTGCCAGCAGTCTTAAGGGGGGGAGCGAAAAACTGTTTTTT

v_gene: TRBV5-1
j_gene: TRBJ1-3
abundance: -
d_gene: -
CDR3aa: CASKEGDGNTIYF
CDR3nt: TGCGCCAGCAAGGAGGGGGACGGAAACACCATATATTTT

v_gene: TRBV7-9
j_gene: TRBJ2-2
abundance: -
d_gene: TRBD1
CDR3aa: CASSSGDRGTGELFF
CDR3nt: TGTGCCAGCAGCTCGGGAGACAGGGGCACCGGGGAGCTGTTTTTT

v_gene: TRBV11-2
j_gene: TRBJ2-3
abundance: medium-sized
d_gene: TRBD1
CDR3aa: CASSLTRGRTDTQYF
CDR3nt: TGTGCCAGCAGCTTAACGAGGGGGCGCACAGATACGCAGTATTTT

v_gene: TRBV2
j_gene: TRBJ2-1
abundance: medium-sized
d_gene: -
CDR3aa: CASSYRVSYNEQFF
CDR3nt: TGTGCCAGCAGCTATCGGGTCTCCTACAATGAGCAGTTCTTC

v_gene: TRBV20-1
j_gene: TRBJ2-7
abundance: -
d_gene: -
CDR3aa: CSARIGPYEQYF
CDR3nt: TGCAGTGCTAGGATAGGGCCCTACGAGCAGTACTTC

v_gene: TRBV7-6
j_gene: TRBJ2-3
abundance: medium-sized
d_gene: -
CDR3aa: CASSRIPGESTDTQYF
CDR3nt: TGTGCCAGCAGCCGAATTCCAGGGGAAAGCACAGATACGCAGTATTTT

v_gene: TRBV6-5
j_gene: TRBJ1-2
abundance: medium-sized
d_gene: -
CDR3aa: CASSYWEVGGDYGYTF
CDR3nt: TGTGCCAGCAGTTACTGGGAGGTGGGAGGCGACTATGGCTACACCTTC

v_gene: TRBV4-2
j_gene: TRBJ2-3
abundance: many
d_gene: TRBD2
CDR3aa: CASSQDLGAGGSGDTQYF
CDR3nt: TGTGCCAGCAGCCAAGATCTGGGCGCGGGGGGGTCAGGAGATACGCAGTATTTT

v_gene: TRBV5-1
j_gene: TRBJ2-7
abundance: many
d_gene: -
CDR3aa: CASMPAGGGLSYEQYF
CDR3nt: TGCGCCAGCATGCCCGCTGGCGGGGGCCTCTCCTACGAGCAGTACTTC

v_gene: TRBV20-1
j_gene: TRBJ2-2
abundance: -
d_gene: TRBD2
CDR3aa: CSARRTSGIFGELFF
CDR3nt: TGCAGTGCCCGACGGACTAGCGGGATTTTCGGGGAGCTGTTTTTT

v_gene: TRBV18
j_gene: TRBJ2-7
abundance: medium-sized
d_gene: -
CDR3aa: CASSPRQRASEQYF
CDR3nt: TGTGCCAGCTCACCACGACAGCGGGCCTCAGAGCAGTACTTC

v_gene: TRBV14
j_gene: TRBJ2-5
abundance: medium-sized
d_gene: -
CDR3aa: CASSQYGGPGETQYF
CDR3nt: TGTGCCAGCAGCCAATACGGGGGCCCTGGGGAGACCCAGTACTTC

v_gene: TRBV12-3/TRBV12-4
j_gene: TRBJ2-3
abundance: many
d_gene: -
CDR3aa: CASSPGGTDTQYF
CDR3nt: TGTGCCAGCAGTCCCGGCGGGACAGATACGCAGTATTTT

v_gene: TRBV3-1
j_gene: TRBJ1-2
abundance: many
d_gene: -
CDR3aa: CASSQDVLRGGYTF
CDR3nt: TGTGCCAGCAGCCAAGATGTTCTCAGGGGTGGCTACACCTTC

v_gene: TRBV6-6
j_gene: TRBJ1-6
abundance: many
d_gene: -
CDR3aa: CASREQGLVSPLHF
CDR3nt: TGTGCCAGCAGGGAACAGGGACTGGTTTCACCCCTCCACTTT

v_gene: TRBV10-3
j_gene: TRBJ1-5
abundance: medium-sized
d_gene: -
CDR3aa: CAISASGNQPQHF
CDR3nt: TGTGCCATCAGTGCAAGTGGGAATCAGCCCCAGCATTTT

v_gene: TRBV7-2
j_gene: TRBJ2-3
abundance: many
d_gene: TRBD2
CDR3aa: CASSFQRGGWTDTQYF
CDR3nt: TGTGCCAGCAGCTTTCAGCGGGGGGGCTGGACAGATACGCAGTATTTT

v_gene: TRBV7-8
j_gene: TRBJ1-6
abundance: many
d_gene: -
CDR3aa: CASSLGQNSPLHF
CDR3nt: TGTGCCAGCAGCTTAGGTCAGAATTCACCCCTCCACTTT

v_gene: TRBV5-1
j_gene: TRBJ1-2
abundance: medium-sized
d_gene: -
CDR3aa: CASSLEGFGGYTF
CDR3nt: TGCGCCAGCAGCTTGGAGGGATTCGGGGGCTACACCTTC

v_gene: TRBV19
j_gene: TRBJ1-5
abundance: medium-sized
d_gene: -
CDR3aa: CASRDSNQPQHF
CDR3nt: TGTGCCAGTAGAGATAGCAATCAGCCCCAGCATTTT

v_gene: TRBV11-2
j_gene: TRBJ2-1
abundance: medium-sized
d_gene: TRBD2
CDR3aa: CASSFTSGGLQFF
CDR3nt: TGTGCCAGCAGCTTCACTAGCGGGGGGTTGCAGTTCTTC

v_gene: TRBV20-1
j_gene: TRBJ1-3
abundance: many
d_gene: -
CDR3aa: CSALQGNTIYF
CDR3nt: TGCAGTGCTTTACAAGGAAACACCATATATTTT

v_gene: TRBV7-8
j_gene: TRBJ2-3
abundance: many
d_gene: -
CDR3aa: CASSSQGADTQYF
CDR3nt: TGTGCCAGCAGCTCTCAGGGAGCAGATACGCAGTATTTT

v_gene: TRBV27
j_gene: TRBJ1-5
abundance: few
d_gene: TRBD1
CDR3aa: CASSLRTGVQPQHF
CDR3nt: TGTGCCAGCAGTTTAAGAACAGGGGTTCAGCCCCAGCATTTT

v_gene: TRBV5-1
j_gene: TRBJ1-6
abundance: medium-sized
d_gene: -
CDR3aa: CASSLEAGPGSPLHF
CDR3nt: TGCGCCAGCAGCTTGGAAGCGGGCCCGGGGTCACCCCTCCACTTT

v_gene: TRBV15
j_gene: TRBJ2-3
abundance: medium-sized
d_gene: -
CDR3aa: CALSGAYTDTQYF
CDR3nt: TGTGCCTTAAGTGGGGCCTACACAGATACGCAGTATTTT

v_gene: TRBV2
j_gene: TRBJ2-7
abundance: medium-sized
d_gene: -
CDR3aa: CASSEMNRADYEQYF
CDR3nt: TGTGCCAGCAGTGAAATGAACAGGGCGGACTACGAGCAGTACTTC

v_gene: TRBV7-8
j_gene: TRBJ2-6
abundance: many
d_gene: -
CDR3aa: CASSLGPSSGANVLTF
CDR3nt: TGTGCCAGCAGCTTAGGCCCCAGCTCTGGGGCCAACGTCCTGACTTTC

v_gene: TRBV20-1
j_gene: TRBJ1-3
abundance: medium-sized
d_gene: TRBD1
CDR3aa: CSAADRASGNTIYF
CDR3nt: TGCAGTGCTGCGGACAGGGCATCCGGAAACACCATATATTTT

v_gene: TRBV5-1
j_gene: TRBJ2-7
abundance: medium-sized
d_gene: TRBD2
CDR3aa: CASSWGLAGGERYEQYF
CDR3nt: TGCGCCAGCAGCTGGGGACTAGCGGGGGGTGAACGCTACGAGCAGTACTTC